This T cell receptor (beta chain) appears in the sequencing data of a study of T cell responses to AZD1222 COVID-19 vaccine. The overall study: Second-dose intervals of approximately 4 or approximately 12 weeks were pooled. General study results and limits: Increases in Spike-specific TCR breadth and depth were seen after two AZD1222 doses. Donors in the cohort were predominantly white British and more often female, and clonal diversity was possibly underestimated. Regions 160-218 and 743-854 held dominance among vaccine-associated CD4 TCRs, which spanned spike.

Concerning this clone itself: The antigen is unknown.

The repertoire was sequenced with immunoSEQ multiplex PCR; TCRdb's copy has only in-frame clones and lacks some. The repertoire includes roughly 83,000 clones, about 83% of them detected once, and 8.5% to 9% sits in the top ten. This CDR3 has 15 amino acids. The V and J ends lost 8 bases and 5 bases respectively, with 19 bases between them. Germline V gene sequence: CDR1 SNHLY, CDR2 FYNNEI. This receptor was taken from an adult in good health. The sample consisted of peripheral blood, taken on day 0 of AZD1222 vaccination. V gene TRBV2 combines with J gene TRBJ2-1, with a weak D call TRBD2 (5 bases). The CDR3 region is CASELDSSPNNEQFF. The CDR3 coding sequence is TGTGCCAGCGAACTAGACTCGTCCCCGAACAATGAGCAGTTCTTC.